The clone carrying this T cell receptor (beta chain) was seen only once. As yet, its antigen is unknown. PCR amplification relied on 60 Vbeta primers (plus 13 Jbeta primers). The table came from immunoSEQ multiplex PCR; TCRdb's copy has only in-frame clones and leaves some out. The sample comprises over 100,000 clones, over 65% of which are singletons, and roughly 1.8% rests with the top ten. This specimen belongs to a study of cytomegalovirus exposure and HLA in healthy donors. Study-level findings and limits: Rare sequences made up most TCRs, while some public TCRs were found in many donors.

The CDR3 runs 16 residues. With 3 bases removed from V and 3 bases from J, the gap between germline ends came to 18 bases. Germline-derived CDR1 and CDR2 are MNHNS and SASEGT. The TCR comes from a female donor in good health and CMV-seropositive. Sequences were obtained from PBMCs. The chain links TRBV6-1 to TRBJ2-7; possible D gene TRBD1, 6 bases. CDR3 protein: CASSETQTGGLYEQYF. CDR3 DNA: TGTGCCAGCAGTGAGACGCAGACAGGAGGTCTCTACGAGCAGTACTTC.